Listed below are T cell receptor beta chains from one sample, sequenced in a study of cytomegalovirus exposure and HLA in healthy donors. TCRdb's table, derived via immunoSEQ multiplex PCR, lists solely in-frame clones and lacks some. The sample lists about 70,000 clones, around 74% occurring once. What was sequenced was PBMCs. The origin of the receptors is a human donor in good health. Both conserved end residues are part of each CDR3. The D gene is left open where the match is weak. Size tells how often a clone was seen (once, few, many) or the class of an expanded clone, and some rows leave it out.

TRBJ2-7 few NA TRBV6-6 CASSWGSISYEQYF TGTGCCAGCAGTTGGGGCAGCATCTCCTACGAGCAGTACTTC
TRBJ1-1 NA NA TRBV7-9 CASSLGDYSRTEAFF TGTGCCAGCAGCTTAGGCGACTACTCGCGGACTGAAGCTTTCTTT
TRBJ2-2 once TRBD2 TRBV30 CAWAGLAEEGGELFF TGTGCCTGGGCGGGACTAGCGGAGGAGGGTGGGGAGCTGTTTTTT
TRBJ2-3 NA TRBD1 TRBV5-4 CASRRTGGTDTQYF TGTGCCAGCAGGCGGACAGGGGGAACAGATACGCAGTATTTT
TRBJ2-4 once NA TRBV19 CASSDIAKNIQYF TGTGCCAGTAGTGACATAGCCAAAAACATTCAGTACTTC
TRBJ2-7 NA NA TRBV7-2 CASSLQGRGYEQYF TGTGCCAGCAGCTTACAGGGAAGAGGTTACGAGCAGTACTTC
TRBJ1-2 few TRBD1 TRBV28 CASSPGGSYGYTF TGTGCCAGCAGCCCAGGGGGGAGCTATGGCTACACCTTC
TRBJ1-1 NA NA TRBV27 CASSLGMTCEAFF TGTGCCAGCAGTTTAGGAATGACATGTGAAGCTTTCTTT
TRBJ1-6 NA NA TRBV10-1 CASTKDSPIRDSPLHF TGCGCCAGCACCAAGGACAGCCCTATAAGGGATTCACCCCTCCACTTT
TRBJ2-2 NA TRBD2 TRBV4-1 CASSQGPLGLAGRTGELFF TGCGCCAGCAGCCAAGGGCCCCTCGGACTAGCGGGACGGACCGGGGAGCTGTTTTTT
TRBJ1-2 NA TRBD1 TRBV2 CASSDWEQGARGYTF TGTGCCAGCAGTGACTGGGAACAGGGGGCGCGGGGCTACACCTTC
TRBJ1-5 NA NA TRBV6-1 CASSSSTATLRIQHF TGTGCCAGCAGCTCGTCGACAGCAACCCTTCGGATCCAGCATTTT
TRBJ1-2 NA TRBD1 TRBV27 CASSEDRGLGYTF TGTGCCAGCAGTGAAGACAGGGGGCTAGGCTACACCTTC
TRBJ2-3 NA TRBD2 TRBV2 CATEAGTRVSTDTQYF TGTGCCACCGAGGCCGGGACTAGGGTTAGCACAGATACGCAGTATTTT
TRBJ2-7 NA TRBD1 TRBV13 CASSTSPTGTVPYGQYF TGTGCCAGCAGCACGAGCCCCACCGGGACAGTGCCCTACGGGCAGTACTTC
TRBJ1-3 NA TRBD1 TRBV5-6 CASSYLDRDDGNTIYF TGTGCCAGCAGTTACCTGGACAGGGATGACGGAAACACCATATATTTT
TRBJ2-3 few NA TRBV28 CASSLYSRMPDTQYF TGTGCCAGCAGTTTATATTCTAGAATGCCAGATACGCAGTATTTT
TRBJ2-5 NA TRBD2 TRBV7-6 CASTVGTSGLRSETQYF TGTGCCAGCACCGTAGGGACTAGCGGGTTACGGTCGGAGACCCAGTACTTC
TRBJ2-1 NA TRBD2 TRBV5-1 CASSMMGLAGGSYNEQFF TGCGCCAGCAGCATGATGGGACTAGCGGGAGGGTCCTACAATGAGCAGTTCTTC
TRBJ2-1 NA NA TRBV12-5 CASGLGALTGRWNEQFF TGTGCTAGTGGTTTGGGGGCACTGACAGGGAGGTGGAATGAGCAGTTCTTC
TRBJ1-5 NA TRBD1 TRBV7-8 CASSPTGKQPQHF TGTGCCAGCAGCCCGACAGGGAAGCAGCCCCAGCATTTT
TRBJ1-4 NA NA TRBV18 CASSPSQGRGEKLFF TGTGCCAGCTCACCATCGCAGGGAAGGGGAGAAAAACTGTTTTTT
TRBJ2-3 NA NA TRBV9 CASSTGTAEGADTQYF TGTGCCAGCAGCACCGGGACAGCGGAGGGTGCAGATACGCAGTATTTT
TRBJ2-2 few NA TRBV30 CAWSVQGFTGELFF TGTGCCTGGAGTGTTCAGGGGTTCACCGGGGAGCTGTTTTTT
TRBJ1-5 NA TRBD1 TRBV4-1 CASSQDGTGGSNQPQHF TGCGCCAGCAGCCAAGATGGGACAGGGGGGAGCAATCAGCCCCAGCATTTT
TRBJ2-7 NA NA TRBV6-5 CATQRGTQNGEQYF TGTGCCACCCAAAGGGGGACCCAGAATGGCGAGCAGTACTTC
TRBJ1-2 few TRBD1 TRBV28 CASRVGQGENYGYTF TGTGCCAGCAGGGTAGGACAGGGGGAAAACTATGGCTACACCTTC
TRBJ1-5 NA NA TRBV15 CATSRDPGREPQHF TGTGCCACCAGCAGAGATCCCGGGAGGGAGCCCCAGCATTTT
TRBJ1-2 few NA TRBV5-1 CASGPGGIDGYTF TGCGCCAGCGGCCCCGGAGGTATTGATGGCTACACCTTC
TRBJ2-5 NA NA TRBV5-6 CASSLERGAQGTQYF TGTGCCAGCAGCTTGGAGAGAGGCGCCCAGGGAACCCAGTACTTC
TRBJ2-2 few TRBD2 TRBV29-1 CSVGLAQTGELFF TGCAGCGTTGGACTAGCTCAAACCGGGGAGCTGTTTTTT
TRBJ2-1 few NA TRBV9 CASSVEAGRGYNEQFF TGTGCCAGCAGCGTAGAGGCGGGAAGGGGTTACAATGAGCAGTTCTTC